These T cell receptor beta chains were read from a single sample in a study of blood T cell repertoires in COVID-19. TCRdb keeps only in-frame clones here, not all; method: immunoSEQ multiplex PCR. The sample contains 75,000 or so clones, 88% of which appear only once. Sequenced sample: peripheral blood. The receptors come from a man between 65 and 85 years old with acute or convalescent COVID-19. The CDR3 runs from the conserved cysteine through the conserved F or W. Each record gives: J gene, D gene, clone size, V gene, CDR3 DNA, CDR3 protein. A D gene is named only where the DNA matches it firmly. Clone size is given for some rows only: seen once, a few or many times, or a class if the clone is expanded.

>TRBJ1-5|NA|once|TRBV2
TGTGCCAGCAGTGACAGGATTTCCCAGCATTTT
CASSDRISQHF
>TRBJ1-5|NA|NA|TRBV18
TGTGCCAGCTCGGGGGGGGCCGGCAATCAGCCCCAGCATTTT
CASSGGAGNQPQHF
>TRBJ1-6|NA|NA|TRBV2
TGTGCCAGCAGTGAATGGCCAACAGCCTCTTCACCCCTCCACTTT
CASSEWPTASSPLHF
>TRBJ1-5|NA|NA|TRBV19
TGTGCCAGTAGTTCAGGACAGTCTAGCAATCAGCCCCAGCATTTT
CASSSGQSSNQPQHF
>TRBJ1-2|TRBD1|few|TRBV5-4
TGTGCCAGCAGCTTAGGGACAGGGGTCAGCTATGGCTACACCTTC
CASSLGTGVSYGYTF
>TRBJ1-4|NA|NA|TRBV13
TGTGCCAGCAGCTTAGGCCTTCAGTCCTCGAAACTGTTTTTT
CASSLGLQSSKLFF
>TRBJ1-5|NA|NA|TRBV19
TGTGCCAGTAGTATATTCACACAGAGAAGCAATCAGCCCCAGCATTTT
CASSIFTQRSNQPQHF
>TRBJ1-3|NA|NA|TRBV5-4
TGTGCCAGCAGCCCAGACTCAAACTCTGGAAACACCATATATTTT
CASSPDSNSGNTIYF
>TRBJ1-1|NA|NA|TRBV27
TGTGCCAGCAGTGTACAGGGTCCGAACACTGAAGCTTTCTTT
CASSVQGPNTEAFF
>TRBJ1-1|NA|NA|TRBV7-2
TGTGCCAGCAGCACCAAAAACAGGTACACTGAAGCTTTCTTT
CASSTKNRYTEAFF